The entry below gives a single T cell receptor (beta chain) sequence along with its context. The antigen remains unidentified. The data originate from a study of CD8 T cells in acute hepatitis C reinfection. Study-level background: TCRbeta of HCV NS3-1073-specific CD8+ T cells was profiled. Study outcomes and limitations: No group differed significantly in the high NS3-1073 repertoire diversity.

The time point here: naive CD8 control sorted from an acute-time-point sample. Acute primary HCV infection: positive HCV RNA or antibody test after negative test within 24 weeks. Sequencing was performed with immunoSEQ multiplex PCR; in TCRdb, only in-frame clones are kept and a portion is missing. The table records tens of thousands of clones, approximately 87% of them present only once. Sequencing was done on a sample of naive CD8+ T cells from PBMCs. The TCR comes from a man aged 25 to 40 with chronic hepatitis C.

The CDR3 bases are TGTGCCAGCAGCGTAAGGGCAGGGTCCTACGAGCAGTACTTC. Residues: CASSVRAGSYEQYF. This chain links TRBV9 with TRBJ2-7; a weak D match, TRBD1 (5 bases). The germline gives CDR1 SGDLS, CDR2 YYNGEE. This CDR3 comprises 14 residues. Trimming shortened V by 1 base and J by 1 base, and 9 bases separated the two germline ends.